The 21 T cell receptor beta chains presented below share a single source sample, sequenced in a study of blood T cell repertoires in COVID-19. Sequencing used immunoSEQ multiplex PCR; TCRdb keeps in-frame clones, though not all of them. The table has about 180,000 clones, roughly 88% seen once; the top ten hold roughly 4.2%. The sequencing sample was made of peripheral blood. All receptors derive from a woman aged 30 to 39 with acute or convalescent COVID-19.

This chain joins TRBV3-1 (or the pseudogene TRBV3-2) and TRBJ2-5, with D tentatively TRBD1 (6 bases). The CDR3 has 14 amino acids. V lost 3 bases and J 5 bases, leaving 13 bases between the germline ends. In germline, CDR1 is LGHDT, CDR2 YNNKEL (reference sequence). CDR3 DNA sequence: TGTGCCAGCAGCCATTGGGGGCGCCAGGAGACCCAGTACTTC. Amino acid sequence: CASSHWGRQETQYF.

The rearrangement links TRBV30 to TRBJ2-3; D perhaps matches TRBD1 (5 bases). This CDR3 is built from 11 residues. Germline CDR1 reads GTSNPN; CDR2 reads SVGIG (reference sequence). V was trimmed by 8 bases and J by 5 bases, leaving 11 bases between them. CDR3 sequence: CARQNGDTQYF. The CDR3 coding sequence is TGTGCCAGACAGAACGGAGATACGCAGTATTTT.

The rearrangement joins TRBV2 to TRBJ2-7, with 8 bases matching TRBD1. The CDR3 totals 14 residues. Germline V gene data show CDR1 as SNHLY and CDR2 as FYNNEI. Trimming removed 7 bases from V and 3 bases from J; junction bases left unmatched: 8. The CDR3 DNA follows: TGTGCCAGCATTCGGCAGGGGGCCCGCTACGAGCAGTACTTC. The encoded protein is CASIRQGARYEQYF. Full variable domain (missing parts from reference TRBV2 and TRBJ2-7): EPEVTQTPSHQVTQMGQEVILRCVPISNHLYFYWYRQILGQKVEFLVSFYNNEISEKSEIFDDQFSVERPDGSNFTLKIRSTKLEDSAMYFCASIRQGARYEQYFGPGTRLTVT.

The rearrangement uses TRBV7-2 and TRBJ1-5, with 8 nucleotides matching TRBD1. Germline CDR1 and CDR2: SGHTA and FQGNSA. The CDR3 spans 13 residues. J gave up 6 bases and V 5 bases, and 3 bases lay outside the gene matches. CDR3 DNA sequence: TGTGCCAGCAGCCAGGGGGCGGGTCAGCCCCAGCATTTT. Its protein product is CASSQGAGQPQHF.

This rearrangement joins TRBV6-5 to TRBJ2-7; 8 bases agree with TRBD2. The CDR3 is made up of 14 amino acids. Trimming took 6 bases from V and 5 from J; bases not matched to a gene: 9. Germline-derived CDR1 and CDR2 are MNHEY and SVGAGI. CDR3 nucleotides: TGTGCCAGCAGGCGGGGGGAGGGCCTAGACGAGCAGTACTTC. Translation gives CASRRGEGLDEQYF.

This clone was seen more than once but under ten times. In nucleotides, the CDR3 is TGTGCCAGCAGCGACATGTCCGGGGAGGGGGAGTCCTACGAGCAGTACTTC. Translating gives CASSDMSGEGESYEQYF. V is TRBV5-4 and J is TRBJ2-7; TRBD2 might be the D (7 bases). Trimming stripped 4 bases from V and 1 base from J, with 21 bases between. This CDR3 comprises 17 residues. Germline V gives CDR1 SGHNT, CDR2 YYREEE (reference sequence).

The chain has TRBV7-2 and TRBJ2-2; no firm D call. The germline CDR1 and CDR2 sequences are SGHTA and FQGNSA. The CDR3 is made up of 14 amino acids. V was cut by 7 bases and J by 2 bases, with 11 bases left in between. The CDR3: CASKALFNTGELFF. The CDR3 region has the DNA TGTGCCAGCAAAGCGCTCTTTAACACCGGGGAGCTGTTTTTT.

This clone was detected only a few times. The rearrangement joins TRBV28 to TRBJ2-7; unclear D gene. Trimming took off 8 bases at V and 0 bases at J, with 14 bases between the two ends. The CDR3 covers 14 residues. Germline CDR1 is MDHEN and CDR2 is SYDVKM. This CDR3 is CASSHMGASYEQYF. The CDR3 bases are TGTGCCAGCTCCCATATGGGCGCCTCCTACGAGCAGTACTTC.

On this clone: This specimen includes other DNA sequences encoding the same CDR3. The chain has TRBV7-2 and TRBJ1-3, with D unresolved. The germline V and J ends were trimmed by 6 bases and 0 bases, with 6 bases remaining between them. Germline V gene data show CDR1 as SGHTA and CDR2 as FQGNSA. The CDR3 length is 13 residues. The CDR3 DNA is TGTGCCAGCAGTCTGTCCTCTGGAAACACCATATATTTT. Translated: CASSLSSGNTIYF.

The J gene is TRBJ2-3, the V gene TRBV9; D gene unclear. The CDR3 covers 14 residues. The germline gives CDR1 SGDLS, CDR2 YYNGEE. Trimming stripped 2 bases from V and 4 bases from J, with 11 bases between. CDR3 in DNA: TGTGCCAGCAGCGTTCAAGAGTGGTCAGATACGCAGTATTTT. Protein: CASSVQEWSDTQYF. Full variable domain (remainder filled in from reference TRBV9 and TRBJ2-3): DSGVTQTPKHLITATGQRVTLRCSPRSGDLSVYWYQQSLDQGLQFLIQYYNGEERAKGNILERFSAQQFPDLHSELNLSSLELGDSALYFCASSVQEWSDTQYFGPGTRLTVL.

This chain connects TRBV19 to TRBJ2-2, with D uncertain. CDR3 length: 14 residues. Germline V lookup: CDR1 LNHDA, CDR2 SQIVND (reference sequence). The V end was cut by 6 bases, the J end by 3 bases, with 11 bases between. The CDR3 sequence is CASRNQVYTGELFF. The CDR3, as DNA: TGTGCCAGTAGGAATCAGGTCTACACCGGGGAGCTGTTTTTT.

The gene calls are TRBV2 and TRBJ2-7, with 10 bases identical to TRBD1. The CDR3 runs to 13 residues. J lost 4 bases, V lost 6 bases, and 3 bases had no gene match. Germline values: CDR1 SNHLY, CDR2 FYNNEI. The CDR3 sequence: CASRGTGEYEQYF. The DNA of the CDR3 is TGTGCCAGCAGAGGGACAGGGGAGTACGAGCAGTACTTC.

The chain joins TRBV28 to TRBJ2-1; 11 nucleotides agree with TRBD1. The J segment lost 5 bases and the V segment lost 4 bases, leaving 4 bases of the junction unmatched. The CDR3 spans 15 residues. Germline lookup yields CDR1 MDHEN and CDR2 SYDVKM. Written as DNA, the CDR3 is TGTGCCAGCAGTTCACCGGGACAGGGGGACAATGAGCAGTTCTTC. Protein product: CASSSPGQGDNEQFF.

V is TRBV29-1 and J is TRBJ1-1, with D possibly being TRBD1 (6 bases). V shed 3 bases and J shed 4 bases, with 9 bases lying between them. This CDR3 is built from 12 residues. The V gene's germline CDR1 is SQVTM and CDR2 ANQGSEA. The CDR3 reads CSVEGAATEAFF. CDR3 coding DNA: TGCAGCGTTGAGGGGGCGGCCACTGAAGCTTTCTTT.

The chain carries TRBV7-9 and TRBJ2-1; maybe TRBD2 (5 bases). From germline, CDR1 is SEHNR and CDR2 FQNEAQ (reference sequence). Trimming took 5 bases from V and 7 from J, leaving 27 bases between them. CDR3 length: 18 residues. The CDR3 here is CASSTPPALAGFMNEQFF. CDR3 DNA: TGTGCCAGCAGCACCCCGCCAGCGCTCGCGGGCTTTATGAATGAGCAGTTCTTC.

V gene TRBV7-2 combines with J gene TRBJ2-3; D might be TRBD1 (5 bases). The CDR3 contains 14 residues. The germline V and J ends were trimmed by 2 bases and 4 bases, with 10 bases remaining between them. From germline, CDR1 is SGHTA and CDR2 FQGNSA. CDR3 protein: CASSLYQGSDTQYF. In nucleotides, the CDR3 is TGTGCCAGCAGCTTATATCAGGGTTCAGATACGCAGTATTTT.

Notes on this clone: Being one base from a much bigger clone, this may be a read error. This chain uses TRBV9 with TRBJ2-2; TRBD1 agrees at 8 bases. The CDR3 loop spans 15 amino acids. J lost 2 bases, V lost 4 bases, and 4 bases had no gene match. Germline CDR1 is SGDLS and CDR2 is YYNGEE. CDR3 nucleotide sequence: TGTGCCAGCAGCTCCGGACAGGGAAACACCGGGGAGCTGTTTTTT. This translates into CASSSGQGNTGELFF.

The chain recombines TRBV20-1 with TRBJ2-1; D ambiguous. Trimming removed 3 bases from V and 12 bases from J, with 12 bases in between. There are 11 residues in the CDR3. CDR1 is DFQATT, CDR2 SNEGSKA, per germline (reference sequence). CDR3 region: CSASTNQMQFF. For the CDR3, the DNA is TGCAGTGCTAGCACTAATCAGATGCAGTTCTTC.

A single count supports this clone. The chain has TRBV5-5 and TRBJ1-5; possible D gene TRBD1, 5 bases. This CDR3 region has 14 residues. CDR1 is SGHKS and CDR2 is YYEKEE in the germline V gene (reference sequence). V lost 2 bases to trimming and J lost 1 base, with 7 bases between them. Here the CDR3 DNA reads TGTGCCAGCAGCTTCGGGGGGAGCAATCAGCCCCAGCATTTT. This gives the protein CASSFGGSNQPQHF.

With respect to this clone: Its ends do not fully match the called genes, so a read error is possible. V and J are TRBV5-8 and TRBJ2-7; 8 bases are shared with TRBD1. CDR3 size: 16 residues. Germline values: CDR1 SGHTS, CDR2 YDEGEE. The CDR3, as DNA: TGTGCCAACAGCTTGGCCGAGACAGGGGTATACTACGAGCAGTACTTC. This gives the protein CANSLAETGVYYEQYF.

This clone was observed once. The DNA for the CDR3 is TGTGCCAGTTCCCGGTTCCGGGCTTTCTTT. Translation: CASSRFRAFF. The rearrangement uses TRBV6-1 and TRBJ1-1; D is uncertain. The germline V and J ends were trimmed by 9 bases and 11 bases, with 13 bases remaining between them. The CDR3 totals 10 residues. CDR1 is MNHNS and CDR2 is SASEGT in the germline V gene.